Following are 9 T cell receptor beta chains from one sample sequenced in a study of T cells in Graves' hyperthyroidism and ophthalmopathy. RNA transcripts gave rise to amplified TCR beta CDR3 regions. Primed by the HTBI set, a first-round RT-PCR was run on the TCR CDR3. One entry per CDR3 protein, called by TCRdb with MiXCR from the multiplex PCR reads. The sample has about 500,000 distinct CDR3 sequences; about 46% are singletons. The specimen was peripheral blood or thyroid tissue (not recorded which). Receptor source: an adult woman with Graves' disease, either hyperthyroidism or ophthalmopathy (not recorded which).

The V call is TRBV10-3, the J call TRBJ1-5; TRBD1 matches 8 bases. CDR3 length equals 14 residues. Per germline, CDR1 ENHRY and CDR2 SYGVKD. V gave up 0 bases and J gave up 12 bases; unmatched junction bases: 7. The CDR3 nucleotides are TGTGCCATCAGTGAGTCGCGGACAGGGAGGGACCAGCATTTT. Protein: CAISESRTGRDQHF.

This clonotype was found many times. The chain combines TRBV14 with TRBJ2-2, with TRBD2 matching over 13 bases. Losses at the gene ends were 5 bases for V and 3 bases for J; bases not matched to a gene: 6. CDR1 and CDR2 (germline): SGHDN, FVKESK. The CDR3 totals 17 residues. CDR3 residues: CASSKRLAGGYTGELFF. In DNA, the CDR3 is TGTGCCAGCAGCAAAAGACTAGCGGGAGGCTACACCGGGGAGCTGTTTTTT.

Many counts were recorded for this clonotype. CDR3 region: CASSMQGGGANVLTF. CDR3 nucleotide sequence: TGTGCCAGCAGCATGCAGGGAGGAGGGGCCAACGTCCTGACTTTC. The chain combines TRBV7-2 with TRBJ2-6; D perhaps matches TRBD2 (6 bases). This CDR3 is 15 amino acids long. Germline loops: CDR1 SGHTA, CDR2 FQGNSA. V was clipped by 5 bases and J by 4 bases, with 12 bases between them.

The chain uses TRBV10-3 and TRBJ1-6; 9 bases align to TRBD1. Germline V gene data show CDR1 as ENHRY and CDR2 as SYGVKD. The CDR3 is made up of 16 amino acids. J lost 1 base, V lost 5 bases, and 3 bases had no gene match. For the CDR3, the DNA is TGTGCCATCAGTCTGACAGGGGGGTCCTATAATTCACCCCTCCACTTT. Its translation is CAISLTGGSYNSPLHF.

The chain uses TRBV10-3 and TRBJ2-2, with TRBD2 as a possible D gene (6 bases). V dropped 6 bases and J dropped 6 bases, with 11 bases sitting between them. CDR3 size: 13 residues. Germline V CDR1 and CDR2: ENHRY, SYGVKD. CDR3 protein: CAIRGGGAGELFF. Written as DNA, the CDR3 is TGTGCCATCAGGGGAGGAGGGGCCGGGGAGCTGTTTTTT.

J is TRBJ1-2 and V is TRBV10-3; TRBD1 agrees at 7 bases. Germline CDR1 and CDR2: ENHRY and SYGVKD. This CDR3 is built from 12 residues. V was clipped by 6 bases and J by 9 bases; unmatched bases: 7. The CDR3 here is CAISQGGTRYTF. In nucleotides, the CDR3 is TGTGCCATCAGCCAGGGGGGAACGCGCTACACCTTC.

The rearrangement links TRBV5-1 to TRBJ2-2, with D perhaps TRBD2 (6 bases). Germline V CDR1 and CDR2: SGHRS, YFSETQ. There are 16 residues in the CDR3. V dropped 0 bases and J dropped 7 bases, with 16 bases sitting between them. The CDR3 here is CASSLEGTPTGGELFF. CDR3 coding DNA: TGCGCCAGCAGCTTGGAGGGGACTCCCACAGGCGGGGAGCTGTTTTTT.

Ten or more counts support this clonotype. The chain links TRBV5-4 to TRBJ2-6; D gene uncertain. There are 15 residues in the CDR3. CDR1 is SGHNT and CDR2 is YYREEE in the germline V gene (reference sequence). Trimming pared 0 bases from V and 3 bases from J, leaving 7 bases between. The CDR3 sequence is CASSLGRSGANVLTF. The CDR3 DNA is TGTGCCAGCAGCTTGGGTCGAAGTGGGGCCAACGTCCTGACTTTC.

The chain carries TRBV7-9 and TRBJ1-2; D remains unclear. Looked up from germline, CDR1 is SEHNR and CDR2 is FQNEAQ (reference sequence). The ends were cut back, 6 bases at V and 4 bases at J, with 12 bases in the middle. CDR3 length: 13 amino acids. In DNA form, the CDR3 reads TGTGCCAGCAGTGGGGTAGGGTTCTATGGCTACACCTTC. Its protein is CASSGVGFYGYTF.